A single sample gave rise to the 29 T cell receptor beta chains below, sequenced in a study of early T cells in non-severe SARS-CoV-2 infection. One entry per CDR3 protein, called by TCRdb with MiXCR from the 5' RACE reads. The sample includes around 76,000 distinct CDR3 sequences, roughly 15% seen only once; the top ten take approximately 4%. The sample was whole blood, taken at baseline. Source of these receptors: an adult who was a healthcare worker with PCR-confirmed SARS-CoV-2 infection or an uninfected control (not recorded which).

This clonotype was observed a few times. The CDR3 nucleotides are TGCGCCAGCAGCCAAGAACCCCAGGCCCCCTACGAGCAGTACTTC. Residues: CASSQEPQAPYEQYF. This chain connects TRBV4-1 to TRBJ2-7; D call uncertain. Germline V gene data show CDR1 as MGHRA and CDR2 as YSYEKL. The CDR3 extends over 15 amino acids. The V end was cut by 0 bases, the J end by 2 bases, with 11 bases between.

This clonotype has at least ten counts. CDR3 DNA: TGTGCCAGCAGTGGAAGGGGGACAGGAGCGCAGTATTTT. This gives the protein CASSGRGTGAQYF. The chain combines TRBV2 with TRBJ2-3, with 8 bases identical to TRBD1. Germline V lookup: CDR1 SNHLY, CDR2 FYNNEI. With V trimmed by 4 bases and J by 10 bases, 7 bases remained unmatched. The CDR3 contains 13 residues.

V usage is TRBV29-1 and J usage is TRBJ1-1; D gene uncertain. V lost 3 bases and J 1 base, leaving 6 bases between the germline ends. This CDR3 contains 12 residues. Germline CDR1 reads SQVTM; CDR2 reads ANQGSEA. The CDR3 is CSVEKGNTEAFF. The DNA for the CDR3 is TGCAGCGTTGAGAAGGGGAACACTGAAGCTTTCTTT.

This chain links TRBV18 with TRBJ1-2; a weak D match, TRBD1 (6 bases). Per the germline V gene, CDR1 is KGHSH and CDR2 is LQKENI. CDR3 size: 14 residues. V was shortened by 2 bases and J by 4 bases, with 11 bases between the two germline ends. For the CDR3, the DNA is TGTGCCAGCTCACCAGCCAGGGGTACCTATGGCTACACCTTC. Residues: CASSPARGTYGYTF.

This clonotype was seen repeatedly, ten times or more. The chain employs TRBV12-3 or TRBV12-4 and TRBJ2-7; D could derive from TRBD1 or TRBD2 (7 bases each). The CDR3 sequence is 16 residues long. V dropped 2 bases and J dropped 1 base, with 15 bases sitting between them. CDR3 DNA: TGTGCCAGCAGTTTATCCCAGGGGGGGCGATCCTACGAGCAGTACTTC. Translated: CASSLSQGGRSYEQYF.

This clonotype was observed a handful of times. This sequence joins TRBV19 and TRBJ2-3; TRBD2 matches at 7 bases. Germline V lookup: CDR1 LNHDA, CDR2 SQIVND (reference sequence). Trimming at V came to 5 bases and at J to 0 bases, leaving 5 bases not matched to a gene. The CDR3 covers 15 residues. This CDR3 is CASSLRLASTDTQYF. The CDR3 region has the DNA TGTGCCAGTAGTCTTCGACTAGCCAGCACAGATACGCAGTATTTT.

Many counts were recorded for this clonotype. The genes are TRBV5-1 and TRBJ2-3; 7 bases align to TRBD2. Germline-derived CDR1 and CDR2 are SGHRS and YFSETQ. The trim removed 2 bases at V and 6 bases at J, leaving 6 bases unmatched. The CDR3 extends over 14 amino acids. The CDR3 protein is CASSFRSGDDTQYF. The DNA for the CDR3 is TGCGCCAGCAGCTTCAGGAGCGGGGACGATACGCAGTATTTT.

The sample holds a few counts of this clonotype. The rearrangement uses TRBV27 and TRBJ1-2; the D gene is possibly TRBD1 (6 bases). The CDR3 runs 16 residues. Trimming took 0 bases from V and 3 from J, leaving 14 bases between them. CDR1 and CDR2 from the germline V gene are MNHEY and SMNVEV (reference sequence). The CDR3 DNA follows: TGTGCCAGCAGTTTATCAGGGCAGGGGCCCTACTATGGCTACACCTTC. Protein sequence: CASSLSGQGPYYGYTF.

As regards this clonotype: A much bigger clone sits one base away, suggesting this may be a read error. The chain combines TRBV12-3 or TRBV12-4 with TRBJ2-5; 7 nucleotides agree with TRBD1. The CDR3 is 14 residues long. The CDR3 loop reads CACRSTGQQETQYF. Here the CDR3 DNA reads TGTGCCTGCAGGTCTACGGGACAGCAAGAGACCCAGTACTTC.

This clonotype was recorded many times. The chain links TRBV28 to TRBJ1-3; TRBD1 agrees at 10 bases. CDR3 length: 16 amino acids. Germline V lookup: CDR1 MDHEN, CDR2 SYDVKM. The V segment lost 4 bases and the J segment 6 bases; nucleotides outside the gene matches: 9. The CDR3, as DNA: TGTGCCAGCAGTTGGCGGGACAGGGGCAAGGAAAACACCATATATTTT. It translates to CASSWRDRGKENTIYF.

The rearrangement links TRBV18 to TRBJ2-1; TRBD2 agrees at 8 bases. V shed 2 bases, J shed 6 bases, and the junction held 3 bases outside the gene matches. The CDR3 has 14 residues. The germline V gene has CDR1 KGHSH and CDR2 LQKENI. The CDR3 DNA reads as TGTGCCAGCTCACCATACGGGGGGGGCAATGAGCAGTTCTTC. It specifies CASSPYGGGNEQFF.

With regard to this clonotype: Here the CDR3 omits its conserved ending phenylalanine or tryptophan, so a read error is the likely source. V and J are TRBV20-1 and TRBJ1-6; no firm D call. The V gene lost 0 bases and the J gene lost 10 bases, with 10 bases spanning the gap. The germline CDR1 and CDR2 sequences are DFQATT and SNEGSKA (reference sequence). There are 13 residues in the CDR3. The CDR3 nucleotides read TGCAGTGCTAGAGATGGGAGGGCGTCACCCCTCCACCTT. The encoded protein is CSARDGRASPLHL.

In this sample, this clonotype turned up many times. This sequence joins TRBV2 and TRBJ2-3; TRBD2 matches 7 bases. The CDR3 length is 14 residues. The ends lost 7 bases at V and 8 bases at J; junction bases unmatched: 12. The V gene's germline CDR1 is SNHLY and CDR2 FYNNEI. As DNA, the CDR3 is TGTGCCAGCACCGGAGAGGCAGTAGCGGGTACGCAGTATTTT. Translated, it gives CASTGEAVAGTQYF.

This clonotype has a count of ten or more. The chain has TRBV4-2 and TRBJ2-7, with 9 bases identical to TRBD2. The CDR3 sequence is 14 residues long. The ends lost 6 bases at V and 3 bases at J; junction bases unmatched: 6. CDR1 is LGHNA, CDR2 YNFKEQ, per germline. The CDR3 region has the DNA TGTGCCAGCAGTCCGACTAGCGGAGTCTACGAGCAGTACTTC. Translated: CASSPTSGVYEQYF.

The V gene is TRBV18, the J gene TRBJ1-5, with 7 bases lining up with TRBD1. The V segment lost 4 bases and the J segment 7 bases; nucleotides outside the gene matches: 7. Germline CDR1 KGHSH, CDR2 LQKENI. The CDR3 is made up of 14 amino acids. The CDR3 DNA reads as TGTGCCAGCTCACTAACGGGACAGAACCAGCCCCAGCATTTT. It specifies CASSLTGQNQPQHF.

This clonotype was counted between two and nine times. CDR3 coding DNA: TGTGCCACCAGCCCAGGGGCCGGGGAGCTGTTTTTT. Its protein product is CATSPGAGELFF. The V call is TRBV15, the J call TRBJ2-2, with a tentative D call TRBD1 (6 bases). The germline V gene encodes CDR1 LNHNV and CDR2 YYDKDF (reference sequence). Trimming shortened V by 5 bases and J by 6 bases, and 7 bases separated the two germline ends. The CDR3 contains 12 residues.

This clonotype was counted between two and nine times. One end of the junction fails to match germline, which may point to a read error. The chain uses TRBV7-9 and TRBJ2-7; D might be TRBD1 or TRBD2, each matching 5 bases. This CDR3 comprises 12 residues. Germline-derived CDR1 and CDR2 are SEHNR and FQNEAQ (reference sequence). CDR3 sequence reads: CASSRAPGTAIF. Written as DNA, the CDR3 is TGTGCCAGCAGCCGCGCCCCCGGGACCGCTATCTTC.

There are many counts of this clonotype. The chain has TRBV6-6 and TRBJ1-6; tentative D call: TRBD1 (6 bases). The V end was cut by 5 bases, the J end by 0 bases, with 14 bases between. This CDR3 is built from 17 residues. Per the germline V gene, CDR1 is MNHNY and CDR2 is SVGAGI (reference sequence). CDR3 region: CASSPPQGSSYNSPLHF. CDR3 nucleotide sequence: TGTGCCAGCAGTCCGCCACAGGGAAGCTCCTATAATTCACCCCTCCACTTT.

This chain connects TRBV20-1 to TRBJ2-7; 7 positions agree with TRBD2. The J segment lost 4 bases and the V segment lost 6 bases, leaving 12 bases of the junction unmatched. Looked up from germline, CDR1 is DFQATT and CDR2 is SNEGSKA (reference sequence). This CDR3 has 14 residues. Here the CDR3 DNA reads TGCAGTGCGAAGGCGGCTAGCGGTCAGTACGAGCAGTACTTC. It codes for CSAKAASGQYEQYF.

This clonotype ranks as medium-sized. This chain links TRBV28 with TRBJ1-2, with unresolved D. CDR1 MDHEN and CDR2 SYDVKM come from the germline V gene. The CDR3 loop spans 14 amino acids. V lost 1 base and J 0 bases, leaving 6 bases between the germline ends. CDR3 amino acids: CASSLLGSNYGYTF. CDR3 in DNA: TGTGCCAGCAGTTTATTAGGGTCTAACTATGGCTACACCTTC.

The genes are TRBV2 and TRBJ2-1; 10 bases are a match to TRBD2. The CDR3 length is 16 residues. V trimming: 10 bases; J trimming: 7 bases; junction bases outside the gene matches: 16. CDR1 and CDR2 from the germline V gene are SNHLY and FYNNEI. As DNA, the CDR3 is TGTGCCATCCAGATCCCGCGGAGCGGGAGGGTTAATGAGCAGTTCTTC. Translated: CAIQIPRSGRVNEQFF.

At least ten counts were recorded for this clonotype. The chain couples TRBV11-2 to TRBJ2-4, with 8 nucleotides matching TRBD2. Germline trimming cut 6 bases from V and 6 bases from J; bases unmatched to any gene: 10. The CDR3 is 15 amino acids. The germline gives CDR1 SGHAT, CDR2 FQNNGV. The CDR3 nucleotides read TGTGCCAGCAGGGATATGGGACTAGACGGAAACATTCAGTACTTC. Its protein is CASRDMGLDGNIQYF.

This clonotype was found many times. The chain carries TRBV3-1 and TRBJ2-3; D possibly uses TRBD1 or TRBD2 (5 bases each). The CDR3 length is 15 residues. Trimming left V 5 bases short and J 2 bases short, with 14 bases between. Germline V lookup: CDR1 LGHDT, CDR2 YNNKEL (reference sequence). CDR3 DNA sequence: TGTGCCAGCAGCTCCTTGGGGGACCCCACAGATACGCAGTATTTT. Translated: CASSSLGDPTDTQYF.

The chain links TRBV28 to TRBJ1-1; D remains unclear. Germline V gives CDR1 MDHEN, CDR2 SYDVKM. V shed 5 bases and J shed 0 bases, with 16 bases lying between them. This CDR3 region has 16 residues. In DNA form, the CDR3 reads TGTGCCAGCAGTCCCGTACGACAAGTAGTGAACACTGAAGCTTTCTTT. The encoded protein is CASSPVRQVVNTEAFF.

Many counts were recorded for this clonotype. The V gene is TRBV29-1, the J gene TRBJ2-5; D is perhaps TRBD2 (5 bases). CDR3 length equals 15 residues. V was cut by 0 bases and J by 5 bases, with 16 bases left in between. Germline V gives CDR1 SQVTM, CDR2 ANQGSEA. CDR3 sequence (DNA): TGCAGCGTTGAAGATCGGTCCGGGGTCCGGGAGACCCAGTACTTC. Translated, it gives CSVEDRSGVRETQYF.

This clonotype was seen more than once but under ten times. This chain connects TRBV12-3 or TRBV12-4 to TRBJ1-2; D is possibly TRBD1 (6 bases). CDR3 length: 16 amino acids. Trimming left V 5 bases short and J 4 bases short, with 20 bases between. The CDR3 is CASSPGRGVGGYGYTF. As DNA, the CDR3 is TGTGCCAGCAGTCCAGGCAGGGGTGTCGGTGGCTATGGCTACACCTTC.

The rearrangement uses TRBV21-1 and TRBJ2-3; the tabulated D call, TRBD2, remains unverified against the DNA. TRBV21-1 is a pseudogene. The CDR3 has 15 amino acids. The CDR3 nucleotides are TGTGCCAGCAGCAAGGGACTAGCGGCAACAGATACGCAGTATTTT. Residues: CASSKGLAATDTQYF.

This sequence joins TRBV2 and TRBJ2-7, with D possibly matching TRBD1 (5 bases). The CDR3 is 11 amino acids. Germline CDR1 SNHLY, CDR2 FYNNEI. The V gene lost 7 bases and the J gene lost 3 bases, with 7 bases spanning the gap. The CDR3 is CASTRVYEQYF. Here the CDR3 DNA reads TGTGCCAGCACCAGGGTCTACGAGCAGTACTTC.

This clonotype was recorded at least ten times. The CDR3 DNA is TGTGCCAGCAGTTCGCCCGGGACAGGGAGAAACATTCAGTACTTC. Residues: CASSSPGTGRNIQYF. The V and J genes are TRBV27 and TRBJ2-4; 9 nucleotides line up with TRBD1. With 4 bases clipped from V and 6 bases from J, the junction kept 7 bases outside the gene matches. CDR3 length: 15 residues. Germline CDR1 MNHEY, CDR2 SMNVEV (reference sequence).